This paragraph covers one T cell receptor (beta chain) sequence. The sample belongs to a study of blood T cell repertoires in COVID-19. Study-wide context: Sites in the United States, Italy and Spain provided acute and convalescent COVID-19 samples. Sources were T cells, B-cell-depleted T cells, or PBMCs; the material itself was cDNA or gDNA.

Authors' data handling: Cell counts per sample came from amplifying reference gene primers. The protocol was immunoSEQ multiplex PCR, while the TCRdb copy is restricted to in-frame clones and leaves out a portion. V and J calls and clone size are as listed in that table; D and trimming were resolved from the DNA. The data hold tens of thousands of clones, with roughly 70% observed a single time. A Seattle source enrolled patients during active infection and followed them longitudinally. The V gene's germline CDR1 is SGHAT and CDR2 FQDESV (reference sequence). This CDR3 comprises 13 residues. The germline V and J ends were trimmed by 7 bases and 7 bases, with 14 bases remaining between them.

The clonotype originates from a man between 65 and 85 years old with COVID-19, enrolled during active disease. The chain links TRBV11-1 to TRBJ2-1; D may be TRBD2 (6 bases). Sequencing was done on a sample of peripheral blood. CDR3 in amino acids: CASNLRAGNEQFF. DNA for the CDR3: TGTGCCAGCAACCTGAGGGCGGGAAATGAGCAGTTCTTC.